This TCR beta chain was recorded in a study of STAT5B mutations in CD4+ large granular lymphocyte leukemia. The study, taken as a whole, reports: Compared with healthy controls (2/35), patient top clones favored TRBV06 (8/27).

This table comes from immunoSEQ multiplex PCR, and its TCRdb copy is limited to in-frame clones, with some not included. Of tens of thousands of clones in the sample, around three quarters were seen once. The germline gives CDR1 SGHNT, CDR2 YENEEA. V lost 0 bases and J 0 bases, leaving 15 bases between the germline ends. The CDR3 is 18 amino acids. As concerns this clone: Its specificity is not known.

The chain has TRBV11-3 and TRBJ1-3; the D is unclear. This TCR came from a human donor in good health. Sample: CD4+ T cells from blood buffy coats. CDR3: CASSLDSSNPFSGNTIYF. CDR3 nucleotide sequence: TGTGCCAGCAGCTTAGATTCTTCGAATCCCTTCTCTGGAAACACCATATATTTT.